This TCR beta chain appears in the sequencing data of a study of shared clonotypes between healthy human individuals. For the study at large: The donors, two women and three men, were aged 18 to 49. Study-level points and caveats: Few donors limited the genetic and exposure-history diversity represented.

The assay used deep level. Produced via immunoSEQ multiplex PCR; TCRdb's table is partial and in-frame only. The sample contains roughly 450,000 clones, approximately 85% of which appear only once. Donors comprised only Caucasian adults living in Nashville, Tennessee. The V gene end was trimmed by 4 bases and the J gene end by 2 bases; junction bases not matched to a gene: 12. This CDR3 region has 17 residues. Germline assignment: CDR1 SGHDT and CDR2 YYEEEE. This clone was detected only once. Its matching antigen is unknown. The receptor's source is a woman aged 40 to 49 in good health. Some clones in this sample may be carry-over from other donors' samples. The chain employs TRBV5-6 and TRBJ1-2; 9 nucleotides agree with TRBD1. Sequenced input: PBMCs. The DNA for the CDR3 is TGTGCCAGCAGCCGTGATTCCGGGACAGGGCCCAACTATGGCTACACCTTC. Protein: CASSRDSGTGPNYGYTF.